One and the same sample provided the 27 T cell receptor beta chains below, sequenced in a study of cytomegalovirus exposure and HLA in healthy donors. The PCR made use of 60 Vbeta and 13 Jbeta primers. TCRdb keeps only in-frame clones here, not all; method: immunoSEQ multiplex PCR. Among around 160,000 clones listed, 80% to 90% were seen once. The sample comprised PBMCs. These receptors were obtained from a man younger than 35 in good health and CMV-seropositive.

The rearrangement uses TRBV10-1 and TRBJ2-7, with 7 nucleotides matching TRBD1. Germline CDR1 and CDR2: WNHNN and SYGVQD (reference sequence). The CDR3 runs to 16 residues. With 4 bases clipped from V and 0 bases from J, the junction kept 9 bases outside the gene matches. CDR3 bases: TGCGCCAGCAGTGCGAAGACCGGGACAGCCTCCTACGAGCAGTACTTC. Translated, it gives CASSAKTGTASYEQYF.

This rearrangement joins TRBV7-6 to TRBJ2-3; 8 bases line up with TRBD2. The length of the CDR3 is 16 residues. Losses at the gene ends were 5 bases for V and 3 bases for J; bases not matched to a gene: 10. Germline CDR1 and CDR2: SGHVS and FNYEAQ. Written as DNA, the CDR3 is TGTGCCAGCAGCCGGGGGGGCGGGGGGTTGACAGATACGCAGTATTTT. The encoded protein is CASSRGGGGLTDTQYF.

The chain combines TRBV5-6 with TRBJ1-1, with unresolved D. The V end was cut by 3 bases, the J end by 3 bases, with 3 bases between. This CDR3 comprises 11 residues. The germline V gene encodes CDR1 SGHDT and CDR2 YYEEEE. CDR3 sequence reads: CASSSYTEAFF. The CDR3 region has the DNA TGTGCCAGCAGCTCCTACACTGAAGCTTTCTTT.

The chain links TRBV6-1 to TRBJ2-7; D is possibly TRBD1 (5 bases). Trimming left V 7 bases short and J 6 bases short, with 19 bases between. This CDR3 comprises 14 residues. Germline-derived CDR1 and CDR2 are MNHNS and SASEGT. CDR3 coding DNA: TGTGCCAGCATCCCAGTGGGGCCTTACTCCGAGCAGTACTTC. Its protein is CASIPVGPYSEQYF.

J is TRBJ1-1 and V is TRBV6-5, with TRBD1 identical over 8 bases. The J segment lost 4 bases and the V segment lost 6 bases, leaving 10 bases of the junction unmatched. Germline V gene sequence: CDR1 MNHEY, CDR2 SVGAGI. The CDR3 consists of 15 residues. CDR3 in DNA: TGTGCCAGCAGCCTCTTAGGACAGGGCGGCACTGAAGCTTTCTTT. It specifies CASSLLGQGGTEAFF.

CDR3 sequence: CAWSEGQTYNEQFF. The CDR3 DNA reads TGTGCCTGGAGTGAGGGACAGACCTACAATGAGCAGTTCTTC. The chain links TRBV30 to TRBJ2-1; TRBD1 matches 7 bases. From germline, CDR1 is GTSNPN and CDR2 SVGIG (reference sequence). V gave up 1 base and J gave up 2 bases; unmatched junction bases: 2. The CDR3 has 14 residues.

This sequence joins TRBV27 and TRBJ2-7; D is perhaps TRBD1 (6 bases). This CDR3 is built from 14 residues. V was clipped by 5 bases and J by 3 bases, with 14 bases between them. Germline V gene lookup returns CDR1 MNHEY and CDR2 SMNVEV (reference sequence). CDR3 residues: CASSQQGRLYEQYF. As DNA, the CDR3 is TGTGCCAGCAGTCAACAGGGACGGCTCTACGAGCAGTACTTC.

V usage is TRBV5-1 and J usage is TRBJ1-1, with no clear D. The CDR3 is made up of 13 amino acids. Deletions cut 5 bases from V and 5 bases from J, with 13 bases between. The V gene's germline CDR1 is SGHRS and CDR2 YFSETQ. CDR3 sequence reads: CASSRLGGTEAFF. The CDR3 DNA sequence: TGCGCCAGCAGTCGTCTGGGAGGGACTGAAGCTTTCTTT.

This chain connects TRBV27 to TRBJ1-4, with 8 bases that match TRBD1. Per the germline V gene, CDR1 is MNHEY and CDR2 is SMNVEV (reference sequence). This CDR3 is built from 15 residues. After removal of 4 bases from V and 4 bases from J, the junction contained 5 bases not matched to a gene. Written as DNA, the CDR3 is TGTGCCAGCAGTTCAGACAGGGGACGTAATGAAAAACTGTTTTTT. Translated, it gives CASSSDRGRNEKLFF.

CDR3 in DNA: TGTGCCAGCAAGCTTGGGGGACAGGAGACCCAGTACTTC. Translated: CASKLGGQETQYF. The chain is built from TRBV5-6 and TRBJ2-5; 7 positions agree with TRBD1. The germline gives CDR1 SGHDT, CDR2 YYEEEE. The CDR3 extends over 13 amino acids. The V gene end was trimmed by 6 bases and the J gene end by 5 bases; junction bases not matched to a gene: 7.

J is TRBJ1-4 and V is TRBV28; D is undetermined. V shed 4 bases and J shed 4 bases, with 10 bases lying between them. CDR3 length: 14 residues. Germline V gene sequence: CDR1 MDHEN, CDR2 SYDVKM. The CDR3 sequence is CASSSGTINEKLFF. For the CDR3, the DNA is TGTGCCAGCAGTTCTGGCACAATTAATGAAAAACTGTTTTTT.

V is TRBV6-5 and J is TRBJ1-2; TRBD1 agrees at 10 bases. V shed 5 bases, J shed 5 bases, and the junction held 8 bases outside the gene matches. The germline V gene has CDR1 MNHEY and CDR2 SVGAGI. This CDR3 contains 15 residues. CDR3 region: CASSATGGKIYGYTF. Written as DNA, the CDR3 is TGTGCCAGCAGTGCGACAGGGGGCAAAATTTATGGCTACACCTTC.

CDR3 amino acids: CASSFRLAGVSTDTQYF. In DNA, the CDR3 is TGTGCCAGCAGCTTCCGACTAGCGGGGGTTAGCACAGATACGCAGTATTTT. The J gene is TRBJ2-3, the V gene TRBV11-3, with 12 bases identical to TRBD2. V was clipped by 3 bases and J by 0 bases; unmatched bases: 4. This CDR3 is built from 17 residues. CDR1 is SGHNT and CDR2 is YENEEA in the germline V gene.

The CDR3, as DNA: TGCGCCAGCAGCGTAGCGGGGATGGTAGATGAGCAGTTCTTC. As protein: CASSVAGMVDEQFF. The chain joins TRBV5-1 to TRBJ2-1; 8 positions agree with TRBD2. This CDR3 comprises 14 residues. V dropped 4 bases and J dropped 8; count of bases not matched to a gene: 8. Germline lookup yields CDR1 SGHRS and CDR2 YFSETQ. Supplemented by reference TRBV5-1 and TRBJ2-1, the full variable domain reads KAGVTQTPRYLIKTRGQQVTLSCSPISGHRSVSWYQQTPGQGLQFLFEYFSETQRNKGNFPGRFSGRQFSNSRSEMNVSTLELGDSALYLCASSVAGMVDEQFFGPGTRLTVL.

This chain uses TRBV5-4 with TRBJ1-2; maybe TRBD1 (6 bases). Germline CDR1 reads SGHNT; CDR2 reads YYREEE (reference sequence). V lost 0 bases and J lost 1, with 10 bases in between. The CDR3 is 15 amino acids. The CDR3 bases are TGTGCCAGCAGCTTGGGGACAGCCCTTAACTATGGCTACACCTTC. Protein sequence: CASSLGTALNYGYTF.

This clone was counted a single time. This chain joins TRBV30 and TRBJ2-1; 10 nucleotides match TRBD2. Looked up from germline, CDR1 is GTSNPN and CDR2 is SVGIG (reference sequence). V gave up 5 bases and J gave up 4 bases; unmatched junction bases: 5. The CDR3 runs to 14 residues. The CDR3 DNA is TGTGCCTGGGTTCTAGCGGGGGTGTACAATGAGCAGTTCTTC. This sequence encodes CAWVLAGVYNEQFF.

This rearrangement joins TRBV4-1 to TRBJ2-2, with 8 nucleotides matching TRBD2. Trimming at V came to 6 bases and at J to 3 bases, leaving 9 bases not matched to a gene. CDR3 length: 16 amino acids. CDR1 and CDR2 (germline): MGHRA, YSYEKL. The CDR3 DNA is TGCGCCAGCAGTGACACGGGGGGGCCGGACACCGGGGAGCTGTTTTTT. It encodes CASSDTGGPDTGELFF.

V usage is TRBV14 and J usage is TRBJ2-3, with D tentatively TRBD2 (5 bases). CDR3 length equals 16 residues. Germline V CDR1 and CDR2: SGHDN, FVKESK. V was trimmed by 2 bases and J by 2 bases, leaving 14 bases between them. The DNA of the CDR3 is TGTGCCAGCAGCCAACGGGGAGTGGGCTTCACAGATACGCAGTATTTT. This encodes CASSQRGVGFTDTQYF. The complete variable domain, with remaining parts taken from reference TRBV14 and TRBJ2-3, reads EAGVTQFPSHSVIEKGQTVTLRCDPISGHDNLYWYRRVMGKEIKFLLHFVKESKQDESGMPNNRFLAERTGGTYSTLKVQPAELEDSGVYFCASSQRGVGFTDTQYFGPGTRLTVL.

The chain is built from TRBV6-1 and TRBJ1-1; D uncertain. Germline CDR1 reads MNHNS; CDR2 reads SASEGT. CDR3 length: 14 amino acids. Trimming cost V 7 bases and J 3 bases, with 15 bases left between them. CDR3 nucleotide sequence: TGTGCCAGCACCCGGACCCCCGGGGACACTGAAGCTTTCTTT. Translating gives CASTRTPGDTEAFF.

The chain uses TRBV11-3 and TRBJ2-7; unclear D gene. Looked up from germline, CDR1 is SGHNT and CDR2 is YENEEA. The V end lost 5 bases, the J end lost 0 bases, and 14 bases lay between the germline ends. There are 15 residues in the CDR3. The CDR3 loop is CASSPTPSSSYEQYF. The CDR3 DNA sequence: TGTGCCAGCAGCCCGACACCGTCGAGCTCCTACGAGCAGTACTTC.

This sequence joins TRBV30 and TRBJ2-7, with TRBD2 matching 7 bases. This CDR3 has 12 amino acids. Germline V gene data show CDR1 as GTSNPN and CDR2 as SVGIG (reference sequence). V dropped 4 bases and J dropped 12; count of bases not matched to a gene: 12. CDR3 DNA sequence: TGTGCCTGGACTACCCTTGCCGGGGGGTCGTACTTC. The encoded protein is CAWTTLAGGSYF.

Notes on this clone: At one end the junction does not follow the germline gene, possibly because of a read error. The V gene is TRBV6-1, the J gene TRBJ1-2, with 7 bases aligning to TRBD1. CDR3 length: 14 amino acids. Germline loops: CDR1 MNHNS, CDR2 SASEGT. Here the CDR3 reads CASSYNRLQGRHLF. CDR3 coding DNA: TGTGCCAGCAGTTATAACCGCCTACAGGGGCGCCATCTGTTC.

About this clone: At one boundary the junction diverges from the germline segment, which might be a read error. V gene TRBV6-5 combines with J gene TRBJ2-5; TRBD2 matches at 11 bases. Germline loops: CDR1 MNHEY, CDR2 SVGAGI. The CDR3 runs to 15 residues. The CDR3 reads CASSYGTSGQETRYF. The CDR3 coding sequence is TGTGCCAGCAGTTACGGGACTAGCGGACAAGAGACCCGGTACTTC.

The CDR3 region is CASSVGAGRAFQETQYF. The CDR3, as DNA: TGTGCCAGCAGCGTAGGGGCGGGTAGGGCCTTTCAAGAGACCCAGTACTTC. The J gene is TRBJ2-5, the V gene TRBV9; tentatively, D is TRBD2 (5 bases). V was trimmed by 0 bases and J by 2 bases, leaving 17 bases between them. From germline, CDR1 is SGDLS and CDR2 YYNGEE. The CDR3 consists of 17 residues.

This clone is judged medium-sized. V is TRBV4-2 and J is TRBJ2-1; TRBD2 aligns across 7 bases. This CDR3 region has 14 residues. V shed 1 base, J shed 7 bases, and the junction held 4 bases outside the gene matches. Looked up from germline, CDR1 is LGHNA and CDR2 is YNFKEQ. The CDR3 sequence: CASSQGREVNEQFF. CDR3 sequence (DNA): TGTGCCAGCAGCCAAGGCCGGGAGGTAAATGAGCAGTTCTTC.

In nucleotides, the CDR3 is TGTGCCAGCAGTTCCCAGGGATTACGCGGCTACACCTTC. This translates into CASSSQGLRGYTF. V usage is TRBV27 and J usage is TRBJ1-2, with TRBD1 as a possible D gene (5 bases). This CDR3 is 13 amino acids long. Per the germline V gene, CDR1 is MNHEY and CDR2 is SMNVEV (reference sequence). V was shortened by 4 bases and J by 8 bases, with 14 bases between the two germline ends.

This chain links TRBV27 with TRBJ2-5, with TRBD2 identical over 15 bases. The CDR3 totals 17 residues. V gave up 4 bases and J gave up 5 bases; unmatched junction bases: 8. CDR1 is MNHEY and CDR2 is SMNVEV in the germline V gene (reference sequence). CDR3 sequence: CASSSWTSGGAQETQYF. CDR3 bases: TGTGCCAGCAGTTCCTGGACTAGCGGGGGGGCCCAGGAGACCCAGTACTTC.